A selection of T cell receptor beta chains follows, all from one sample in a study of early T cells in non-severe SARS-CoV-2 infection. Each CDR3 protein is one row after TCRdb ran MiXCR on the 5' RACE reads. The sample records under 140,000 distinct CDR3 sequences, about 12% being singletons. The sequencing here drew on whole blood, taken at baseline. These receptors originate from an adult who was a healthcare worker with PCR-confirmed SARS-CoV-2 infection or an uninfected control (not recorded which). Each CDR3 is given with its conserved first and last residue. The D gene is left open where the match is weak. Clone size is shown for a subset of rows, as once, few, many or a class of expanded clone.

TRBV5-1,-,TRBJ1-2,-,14,CASSLGTGTMLYTF,TGCGCCAGCAGCTTAGGAACAGGGACTATGCTCTACACCTTC
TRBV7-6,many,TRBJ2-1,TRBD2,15,CASSSGTSGGNEQFF,TGTGCCAGCAGCTCCGGGACTAGCGGGGGCAATGAGCAGTTCTTC
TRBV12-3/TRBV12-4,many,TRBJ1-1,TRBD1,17,CASSPYGQGYMNTEAFF,TGTGCCAGCAGTCCCTACGGACAGGGATACATGAACACTGAAGCTTTCTTT
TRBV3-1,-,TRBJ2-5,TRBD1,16,CASSHRNRGIQETQYF,TGTGCCAGCAGCCATCGAAACAGGGGCATACAAGAGACCCAGTACTTC
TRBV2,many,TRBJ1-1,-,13,CASSVGPNTEAFF,TGTGCCAGCAGTGTTGGCCCGAACACTGAAGCTTTCTTT
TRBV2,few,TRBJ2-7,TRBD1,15,CASSNRGQGVSEQYF,TGTGCCAGCAGTAATAGGGGGCAGGGGGTATCCGAGCAGTACTTC
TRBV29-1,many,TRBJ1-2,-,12,CSVWTSNYGYTF,TGCAGCGTGTGGACATCTAACTATGGCTACACCTTC
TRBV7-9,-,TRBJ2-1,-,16,CASSLAGVHPYNEQFF,TGTGCCAGCAGCTTAGCTGGAGTACATCCCTACAATGAGCAGTTCTTC
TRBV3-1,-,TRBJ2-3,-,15,CASSSLHRRPDTQYF,TGTGCCAGCAGCTCACTCCATAGGAGACCGGACACGCAGTATTTT
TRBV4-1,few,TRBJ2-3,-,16,CASSQRPLVLADTQYF,TGCGCCAGCAGCCAACGCCCACTAGTATTGGCAGATACGCAGTATTTT
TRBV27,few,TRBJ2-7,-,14,CASGPGGSILKQYF,TGTGCCAGTGGCCCCGGAGGGAGTATTTTAAAGCAGTACTTC
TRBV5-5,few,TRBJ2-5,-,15,CASRHWTNSQETQYF,TGTGCCAGCAGACACTGGACAAATTCCCAAGAGACCCAGTACTTC
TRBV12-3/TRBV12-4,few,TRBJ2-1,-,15,CASRGGLSSYNEQFF,TGTGCCAGCAGGGGGGGCCTAAGCTCCTACAATGAGCAGTTCTTC
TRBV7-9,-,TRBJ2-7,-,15,CASSQGLADTYEQYF,TGTGCCAGCAGCCAAGGACTGGCGGACACCTACGAGCAGTACTTC
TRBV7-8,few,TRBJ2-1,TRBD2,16,CASSFMTSGGGNEQFF,TGTGCCAGCAGCTTCATGACTAGCGGAGGTGGGAATGAGCAGTTCTTC
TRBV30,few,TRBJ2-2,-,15,CAWRVRTTRMGELFF,TGTGCCTGGAGAGTCAGAACCACCAGGATGGGGGAGCTGTTTTTT
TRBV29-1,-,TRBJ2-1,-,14,CSVVPPGSYNEQFF,TGCAGCGTTGTACCGCCAGGGTCCTACAATGAGCAGTTCTTC
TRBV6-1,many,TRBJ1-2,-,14,CASEPGLLNYGYTF,TGTGCCAGCGAGCCGGGACTGCTGAACTATGGCTACACCTTC
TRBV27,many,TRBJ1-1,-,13,CASRDSLNTEAFF,TGTGCCAGCAGGGACAGCCTGAACACTGAAGCTTTCTTT
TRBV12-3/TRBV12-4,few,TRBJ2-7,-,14,CASFTGHLSYEQYF,TGTGCCAGCTTCACAGGACACCTATCCTACGAGCAGTACTTC